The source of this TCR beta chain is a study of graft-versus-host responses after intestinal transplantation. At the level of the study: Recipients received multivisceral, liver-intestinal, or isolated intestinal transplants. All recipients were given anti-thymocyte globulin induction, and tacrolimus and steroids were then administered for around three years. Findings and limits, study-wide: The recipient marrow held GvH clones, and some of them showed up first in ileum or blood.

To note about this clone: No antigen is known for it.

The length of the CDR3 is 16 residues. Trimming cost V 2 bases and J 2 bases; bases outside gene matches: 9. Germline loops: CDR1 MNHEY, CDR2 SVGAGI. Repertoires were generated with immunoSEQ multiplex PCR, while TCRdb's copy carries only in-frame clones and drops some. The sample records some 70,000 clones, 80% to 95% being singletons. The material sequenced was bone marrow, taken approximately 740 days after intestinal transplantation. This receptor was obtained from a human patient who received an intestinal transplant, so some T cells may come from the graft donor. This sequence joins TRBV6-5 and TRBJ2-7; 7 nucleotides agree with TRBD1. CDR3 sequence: CASSYPSRTGPYEQYF. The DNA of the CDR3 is TGTGCCAGCAGTTACCCCTCCAGGACAGGCCCCTACGAGCAGTACTTC.